The 18 T cell receptor beta chains below come from one sample, sequenced in a study of T-cell memory formation after mild COVID-19. TCRdb ran MiXCR on the 5' RACE reads and lists one entry per CDR3 protein. The data hold more than 75,000 distinct CDR3 sequences, with 11% to 15% observed a single time. The sequenced sample consisted of PBMCs or a T cell subset sorted from them (not recorded which). The receptor source for this set is an adult woman who had mild COVID-19 (a few samples of this study predate the infection). Cell type and time point are not known.

The chain uses TRBV7-2 and TRBJ2-3; D gene unclear. This CDR3 region has 14 residues. CDR1 and CDR2 from the germline V gene are SGHTA and FQGNSA. Trimming shortened V by 5 bases and J by 6 bases, and 15 bases separated the two germline ends. The CDR3 protein is CASSPDVGTDTQYF. The DNA for the CDR3 is TGTGCCAGCAGCCCCGATGTGGGTACGGATACGCAGTATTTT.

This clonotype appeared a few times. This chain uses TRBV30 with TRBJ1-2, with D unresolved. From germline, CDR1 is GTSNPN and CDR2 SVGIG (reference sequence). The CDR3 is 12 amino acids. The V end lost 3 bases, the J end lost 5 bases, and 10 bases lay between the germline ends. This chain's CDR3 is CAWRLKVYGYTF. The CDR3, as DNA: TGTGCCTGGAGACTTAAGGTGTATGGCTACACCTTC. Filled out from reference TRBV30 and TRBJ1-2, the complete variable domain reads SQTIHQWPATLVQPVGSPLSLECTVEGTSNPNLYWYRQAAGRGLQLLFYSVGIGQISSEVPQNLSASRPQDRQFILSSKKLLLSDSGFYLCAWRLKVYGYTFGSGTRLTVV.

This clonotype has only a few counts. The chain is built from TRBV9 and TRBJ2-1, with D possibly TRBD1 on 6 matching bases. CDR3 length: 14 residues. Between the trimmed V and J ends, which lost 0 bases and 6 bases, there was a span of 10 bases. Per the germline V gene, CDR1 is SGDLS and CDR2 is YYNGEE. The CDR3 nucleotides read TGTGCCAGCAGCGTAGGGGGGCTCGCCAATGAGCAGTTCTTC. Encoded protein: CASSVGGLANEQFF.

This clonotype turned up a few times. The rearrangement uses TRBV12-5 and TRBJ2-4; 10 bases fit TRBD1. CDR1 and CDR2 from the germline V gene are LGHNT and FRNRAP. The CDR3 extends over 15 amino acids. V gave up 6 bases and J gave up 5 bases; unmatched junction bases: 7. Here the CDR3 DNA reads TGTGCTAGTGGGCGCCCTGGACAGGGGGAAAACATTCAGTACTTC. It translates to CASGRPGQGENIQYF.

The chain couples TRBV24-1 to TRBJ1-1, with 7 bases that match TRBD1. CDR1 and CDR2 from the germline V gene are KGHDR and SFDVKD. V lost 4 bases and J lost 3; bases outside the gene matches: 7. CDR3 size: 15 residues. The chain's CDR3 is CATSEKKTGYTEAFF. CDR3 sequence (DNA): TGTGCCACCAGTGAGAAAAAGACAGGGTACACTGAAGCTTTCTTT.

By share of the sample, this clonotype is medium-sized. The chain combines TRBV7-6 with TRBJ1-4; no clear D gene. The CDR3 is made up of 13 amino acids. Germline V lookup: CDR1 SGHVS, CDR2 FNYEAQ. Deletions cut 3 bases from V and 8 bases from J, with 10 bases between. The CDR3 region has the DNA TGTGCCAGCAGCTTGAGGGTGCAAGAAAAACTGTTTTTT. As protein: CASSLRVQEKLFF.

This clonotype was seen only a few times. This chain uses TRBV9 with TRBJ2-1; no clear D. V was shortened by 2 bases and J by 7 bases, with 7 bases between the two germline ends. Germline CDR1 reads SGDLS; CDR2 reads YYNGEE. This CDR3 has 12 residues. As DNA, the CDR3 is TGTGCCAGCAGCGTCCCCGGGAATGAGCAGTTCTTC. Translated: CASSVPGNEQFF. The whole variable domain, remainder taken from reference TRBV9 and TRBJ2-1, is DSGVTQTPKHLITATGQRVTLRCSPRSGDLSVYWYQQSLDQGLQFLIQYYNGEERAKGNILERFSAQQFPDLHSELNLSSLELGDSALYFCASSVPGNEQFFGPGTRLTVL.

In its sample, this clonotype was seen a few times. Here the CDR3 DNA reads TGTGCCAGCAGCTCCTCGACTAGCGGGGGACCCTGGCGGGGGACCCAGTACTTC. Its protein product is CASSSSTSGGPWRGTQYF. The J gene is TRBJ2-5, the V gene TRBV7-9, with TRBD2 matching 12 bases. CDR1 and CDR2 from the germline V gene are SEHNR and FQNEAQ (reference sequence). CDR3 length: 18 residues. Losses at the gene ends were 4 bases for V and 7 bases for J; bases not matched to a gene: 16.

The rearrangement links TRBV20-1 to TRBJ1-1, with 8 positions matching TRBD1. Germline values: CDR1 DFQATT, CDR2 SNEGSKA (reference sequence). The CDR3 loop spans 16 amino acids. Trimming took 0 bases from V and 1 from J; bases not matched to a gene: 7. The CDR3 sequence is CSARDSGQGWNTEAFF. As DNA, the CDR3 is TGCAGTGCTAGAGACTCCGGACAGGGTTGGAACACTGAAGCTTTCTTT.

The chain joins TRBV24-1 to TRBJ2-1; perhaps TRBD2 as D (5 bases). V lost 3 bases and J lost 7, with 18 bases in between. Germline assignment: CDR1 KGHDR and CDR2 SFDVKD. The CDR3 totals 16 residues. The CDR3 sequence is CATSDSVLVAGNEQFF. CDR3 nucleotides: TGTGCCACCAGTGATAGTGTACTAGTTGCAGGTAATGAGCAGTTCTTC.

This clonotype occurred a few times. This chain links TRBV5-5 with TRBJ2-7, with no clear D. The V end lost 0 bases, the J end lost 0 bases, and 10 bases lay between the germline ends. This CDR3 spans 15 amino acids. The germline V gene has CDR1 SGHKS and CDR2 YYEKEE (reference sequence). The CDR3 is CASSLEHPGSYEQYF. CDR3 sequence (DNA): TGTGCCAGCAGCTTGGAACATCCTGGCTCCTACGAGCAGTACTTC. Full variable domain (outside the CDR3, taken from reference TRBV5-5 and TRBJ2-7): DAGVTQSPTHLIKTRGQQVTLRCSPISGHKSVSWYQQVLGQGPQFIFQYYEKEERGRGNFPDRFSARQFPNYSSELNVNALLLGDSALYLCASSLEHPGSYEQYFGPGTRLTVT.

The genes are TRBV27 and TRBJ2-1; D remains ambiguous. CDR1 and CDR2 from the germline V gene are MNHEY and SMNVEV (reference sequence). This CDR3 contains 13 residues. V was pared by 5 bases and J by 5 bases, with 10 bases between. The CDR3 coding sequence is TGTGCCAGCAGTCTCCGGACCAACAATGAGCAGTTCTTC. This codes for CASSLRTNNEQFF.

This clonotype was detected a few times. As DNA, the CDR3 is TGTGCCAGCAGTCCCGGGATTACCTACGAGCAGTACTTC. This translates into CASSPGITYEQYF. The gene calls are TRBV7-2 and TRBJ2-7; possibly TRBD2 for D (5 bases). Germline loops: CDR1 SGHTA, CDR2 FQGNSA. V was shortened by 6 bases and J by 2 bases, with 11 bases between the two germline ends. The CDR3 has 13 residues. The full variable domain, completed using reference TRBV7-2 and TRBJ2-7, is GAGVSQSPSNKVTEKGKDVELRCDPISGHTALYWYRQSLGQGLEFLIYFQGNSAPDKSGLPSDRFSAERTGGSVSTLTIQRTQQEDSAVYLCASSPGITYEQYFGPGTRLTVT.

About this clonotype: Mismatch with germline at one junction end may stem from a read error. The rearrangement links TRBV28 to TRBJ2-2, with D possibly being TRBD2 (6 bases). The CDR3 is made up of 16 amino acids. Germline V gene lookup returns CDR1 MDHEN and CDR2 SYDVKM. Written as DNA, the CDR3 is TGTGCCAGCAGGAGGGCGGGGAACGCGAACACCGGGGATCTGTTTTTT. It yields the protein CASRRAGNANTGDLFF.

This clonotype occurred a few times. The chain carries TRBV12-3 or TRBV12-4 and TRBJ2-7; D gene uncertain. The CDR3 length is 13 residues. V was pared by 5 bases and J by 3 bases, with 11 bases between. CDR3 in DNA: TGTGCCAGCAGTCCCCGGGCAGTCTACGAGCAGTACTTC. The encoded protein is CASSPRAVYEQYF.

This chain links TRBV20-1 with TRBJ2-5; TRBD2 aligns across 7 bases. The V and J ends lost 2 bases and 5 bases, in that order; junction bases with no gene match: 11. CDR1 is DFQATT and CDR2 is SNEGSKA in the germline V gene (reference sequence). This CDR3 spans 15 amino acids. This CDR3 reads CSARPTRDYKETQYF. In nucleotides, the CDR3 is TGCAGTGCTAGACCAACCCGGGACTACAAGGAGACCCAGTACTTC.

The chain has TRBV4-2 and TRBJ2-6; no clear D gene. The germline V gene encodes CDR1 LGHNA and CDR2 YNFKEQ. The CDR3 runs 17 residues. Trimming removed 0 bases from V and 2 bases from J, with 11 bases in between. The CDR3 region has the DNA TGTGCCAGCAGCCAAGAGGGTTACACCCCTGGGGCCAACGTCCTGACTTTC. Amino acid sequence: CASSQEGYTPGANVLTF.

This clonotype has more than one count but fewer than ten. The V gene is TRBV7-9, the J gene TRBJ2-1, with unresolved D. Trimming cost V 1 base and J 0 bases, with 10 bases left between them. This CDR3 has 16 amino acids. Germline CDR1 and CDR2: SEHNR and FQNEAQ (reference sequence). The chain's CDR3 is CASSLDPPSSYNEQFF. CDR3 coding DNA: TGTGCCAGCAGCTTAGACCCTCCGAGCTCCTACAATGAGCAGTTCTTC.